The rows below give T cell receptor beta chains drawn from one sample of a study of blood T cell repertoires in COVID-19. Profiled with immunoSEQ multiplex PCR; TCRdb holds only in-frame clones, not every one. The data contain 300,000 or so clones, 65% to 90% of them singletons. Material for sequencing was PBMCs or T cells enriched from blood (not recorded which). Receptors originate from a woman aged 40 to 50 with acute COVID-19. Both conserved end residues are part of each CDR3. The D gene is left open where the match is weak. Expanded clones get a size class; other rows say once, few or many, or leave the size out.

cdr3_aa,cdr3_nt,v_call,d_call,j_call,clone_size
CASSSQMNTEAFF,TGTGCCAGCAGTTCACAGATGAACACTGAAGCTTTCTTT,TRBV14,.,TRBJ1-1,.
CASSQGTGTGLLIDQPQHF,TGCGCCAGCAGCCAAGGAACCGGGACAGGCCTTCTTATCGATCAGCCCCAGCATTTT,TRBV4-3,TRBD1,TRBJ1-5,.
CASSPGNSPLHF,TGTGCCAGCAGTCCAGGGAATTCACCCCTCCACTTT,TRBV12-3/TRBV12-4,.,TRBJ1-6,.
CASSQNGQGISPLHF,TGTGCCAGCAGCCAAAACGGACAGGGGATTTCACCCCTCCACTTT,TRBV7-2,TRBD1,TRBJ1-6,.
CASSLSAGQGVSETQYF,TGTGCCAGCAGCTTGTCCGCCGGGCAGGGGGTCTCGGAGACCCAGTACTTC,TRBV5-8,TRBD1,TRBJ2-5,.
CASSLGQGAFSVTGELFF,TGTGCCAGCAGTCTAGGACAGGGGGCTTTTTCAGTCACCGGGGAGCTGTTTTTT,TRBV27,TRBD1,TRBJ2-2,.
CASSLGTSGVTDTQYF,TGTGCCAGCAGCTTAGGGACTAGCGGAGTCACAGATACGCAGTATTTT,TRBV7-9,TRBD2,TRBJ2-3,.
CASSTTGMGYTF,TGTGCCAGCTCAACGACAGGGATGGGCTACACCTTC,TRBV18,TRBD1,TRBJ1-2,.
CASSSMVGLGQETQYF,TGTGCCAGCAGCTCAATGGTCGGACTGGGCCAAGAGACCCAGTACTTC,TRBV7-9,.,TRBJ2-5,.
CASSPLRGTEAFF,TGTGCCAGCAGCCCCTTAAGGGGCACTGAAGCTTTCTTT,TRBV7-9,.,TRBJ1-1,.
CASSFIAQNSNQPQHF,TGTGCCAGCAGTTTTATCGCACAGAATAGCAATCAGCCCCAGCATTTT,TRBV28,.,TRBJ1-5,once
CASSLPLLAQTYNEQFF,TGCGCCAGCAGCCTACCCCTACTAGCCCAGACTTACAATGAGCAGTTCTTC,TRBV5-1,.,TRBJ2-1,.
CASHQRAPGKLFF,TGTGCCAGCCATCAGAGGGCCCCGGGAAAACTGTTTTTT,TRBV28,.,TRBJ1-4,.
CASAGDRVYEKLFF,TGTGCCAGCGCGGGGGACAGGGTTTATGAAAAACTGTTTTTT,TRBV2,TRBD1,TRBJ1-4,once
CASSHGPNGDTQYF,TGCGCCAGCAGCCACGGCCCTAACGGGGATACGCAGTATTTT,TRBV4-1,.,TRBJ2-3,.
CASSPGLAGHNEQFF,TGTGCCAGCAGCCCGGGACTAGCGGGACACAATGAGCAGTTCTTC,TRBV9,TRBD2,TRBJ2-1,.
CASSQGTGTEAFF,TGTGCCAGCAGCCAAGGGACAGGGACTGAAGCTTTCTTT,TRBV3-1/TRBV3-2,TRBD1,TRBJ1-1,.
CASSLGQGASSPLHF,TGTGCCAGCAGTCTGGGACAGGGGGCGTCTTCACCCCTCCACTTT,TRBV28,TRBD1,TRBJ1-6,.
CASSQVRDSNPWNSNYGYTF,TGTGCCAGCAGCCAAGTCCGGGACAGCAACCCATGGAACTCTAACTATGGCTACACCTTC,TRBV4-2,TRBD1,TRBJ1-2,.
CASSLVVSSYNSPLHF,TGTGCCAGCAGTTTGGTCGTTAGCTCCTATAATTCACCCCTCCACTTT,TRBV27,.,TRBJ1-6,once
CAIRPERDTGELFF,TGTGCCATCAGGCCGGAGCGGGACACCGGGGAGCTGTTTTTT,TRBV10-3,.,TRBJ2-2,.
CASSFLIDRLNYGYTF,TGTGCCAGCAGCTTTTTGATAGACAGACTTAACTATGGCTACACCTTC,TRBV7-2,.,TRBJ1-2,.
CASSIVDRQPQHF,TGTGCCAGTAGTATAGTGGACAGACAGCCCCAGCATTTT,TRBV19,.,TRBJ1-5,.
CASSIQQGAEGTEAFF,TGTGCCAGCAGCATCCAACAGGGGGCGGAAGGCACTGAAGCTTTCTTT,TRBV5-4,TRBD1,TRBJ1-1,.
CASRGGGNTEAFF,TGTGCCAGCAGAGGCGGGGGGAACACTGAAGCTTTCTTT,TRBV6-5,.,TRBJ1-1,.
CASNQDSDTEAFF,TGTGCCAGCAATCAGGACAGTGACACTGAAGCTTTCTTT,TRBV2,.,TRBJ1-1,.
CASSAPGQKNEKLFF,TGTGCCAGCAGTGCCCCCGGACAGAAGAATGAAAAACTGTTTTTT,TRBV28,.,TRBJ1-4,.
CASSPSDIVNTEAFF,TGTGCCAGCTCACCCTCGGACATTGTGAACACTGAAGCTTTCTTT,TRBV18,.,TRBJ1-1,.
CASSAISGTAGNTIYF,TGTGCCAGCAGCGCGATTTCCGGGACAGCTGGAAACACCATATATTTT,TRBV9,TRBD1,TRBJ1-3,.
CASMVPGYSPLHF,TGTGCCAGCATGGTCCCAGGGTATTCACCCCTCCACTTT,TRBV7-2,.,TRBJ1-6,few
CASSSTGSSYNEQFF,TGTGCCAGCAGCTCAACAGGTTCCTCCTACAATGAGCAGTTCTTC,TRBV7-8,.,TRBJ2-1,.
CASQGDSNQPQHF,TGTGCCAGTCAAGGGGATAGCAATCAGCCCCAGCATTTT,TRBV25-1,.,TRBJ1-5,.
CASSSRTGFSDTQYF,TGTGCCAGCAGTTCCCGGACAGGATTTTCAGATACGCAGTATTTT,TRBV6-2/TRBV6-3,TRBD1,TRBJ2-3,.